The clone carrying this TCR beta chain was detected a few times. Unique molecular identifiers were incorporated when the TCRbeta library was constructed. TCRdb reanalysed the PCR reads using MiXCR and keeps one entry per CDR3 protein. The sample includes approximately 1,000,000 distinct CDR3 sequences, around 30% seen only once; the top ten take roughly 31%. This sample stems from a study of T-cell reconstitution after alpha-beta-depleted transplantation in children. The CDR3 length is 17 residues. The V segment lost 0 bases and the J segment 2 bases; nucleotides outside the gene matches: 9. CDR1 and CDR2 from the germline V gene are DFQATT and SNEGSKA (reference sequence).

Source: PBMCs, mostly from graft donor cells, taken 360 days after TCRalphabeta/CD19-depleted stem cell transplant. The TCR comes from a boy in the first two years of life who had a stem cell transplant for SCID, so the T cells may come from the graft donor. The V gene is TRBV20-1, the J gene TRBJ2-3; 9 nucleotides match TRBD2. For the CDR3, the DNA is TGCAGTGCTAGAGATCGTAAGGCGGGGGGGATCACAGATACGCAGTATTTT. Translating gives CSARDRKAGGITDTQYF.